One sample yielded the 8 T cell receptor beta chains listed below, sequenced in a study of blood T cell repertoires in COVID-19. The data were produced by immunoSEQ multiplex PCR, yet TCRdb's version contains in-frame clones alone and is incomplete. The sample has under 15,000 clones; 73% are singletons. The sample taken for sequencing was peripheral blood. The receptor source for this set is a human donor in a cohort sampled during active COVID-19.

The rearrangement uses TRBV6-1 and TRBJ1-2; 11 bases are shared with TRBD1. Per germline, CDR1 MNHNS and CDR2 SASEGT. This CDR3 region has 17 residues. V shed 3 bases, J shed 4 bases, and the junction held 10 bases outside the gene matches. The CDR3 sequence: CASSERTGGSQGYGYTF. CDR3 DNA: TGTGCCAGCAGTGAGCGGACAGGGGGCTCTCAAGGCTATGGCTACACCTTC.

V and J are TRBV24-1 and TRBJ1-4; 8 nucleotides match TRBD1. J lost 8 bases, V lost 4 bases, and 20 bases had no gene match. Germline V gene data show CDR1 as KGHDR and CDR2 as SFDVKD. The CDR3 consists of 19 residues. The CDR3 DNA reads TGTGCCACCAGTGAGCCAACCGGGACAGGCCTTGTTGGTGGAGAAAAACTGTTTTTT. Translated, it gives CATSEPTGTGLVGGEKLFF.

This clone showed up just once. V and J are TRBV30 and TRBJ1-2; 9 bases are a match to TRBD1. CDR3 length: 17 residues. In germline, CDR1 is GTSNPN, CDR2 SVGIG (reference sequence). J was trimmed by 3 bases and V by 0 bases; bases with no gene match: 11. The CDR3 reads CAWSVRPGTGMDYGYTF. The CDR3 DNA sequence: TGTGCCTGGAGTGTAAGGCCGGGGACAGGGATGGACTATGGCTACACCTTC.

This clone was counted a few times. The gene calls are TRBV18 and TRBJ1-2; 7 bases align to TRBD1. The J segment lost 0 bases and the V segment lost 3 bases, leaving 4 bases of the junction unmatched. Germline lookup yields CDR1 KGHSH and CDR2 LQKENI. This CDR3 is 15 amino acids long. DNA of the CDR3: TGTGCCAGCTCACCCGACAGGGTCCCTAACTATGGCTACACCTTC. Translated: CASSPDRVPNYGYTF.

The chain has TRBV2 and TRBJ2-7; D unresolved. This CDR3 is 12 amino acids long. Germline values: CDR1 SNHLY, CDR2 FYNNEI. V gave up 7 bases and J gave up 1 base, with 8 bases separating them. Here the CDR3 reads CASTSGSYEQYF. In DNA, the CDR3 is TGTGCCAGCACGTCCGGTTCCTACGAGCAGTACTTC.

V and J are TRBV6-5 and TRBJ1-2; 7 bases fit TRBD1. Germline-derived CDR1 and CDR2 are MNHEY and SVGAGI. The CDR3 runs to 14 residues. Trimming removed 6 bases from V and 4 bases from J; junction bases left unmatched: 8. This CDR3 reads CASRTYRGPYGYTF. The DNA for the CDR3 is TGTGCCAGCAGGACCTACAGGGGACCCTATGGCTACACCTTC.

The gene calls are TRBV11-2 and TRBJ2-1, with 8 bases fitting TRBD1. Germline CDR1 SGHAT, CDR2 FQNNGV. The CDR3 is made up of 15 amino acids. J lost 8 bases, V lost 4 bases, and 10 bases had no gene match. CDR3 DNA sequence: TGTGCCAGCAGCTCATTACAGGGGGTAGTGTATGAGCAGTTCTTC. The encoded protein is CASSSLQGVVYEQFF.

The V call is TRBV28, the J call TRBJ2-4; 12 bases match TRBD2. The J segment lost 1 base and the V segment lost 5 bases, leaving 6 bases of the junction unmatched. Germline V CDR1 and CDR2: MDHEN, SYDVKM. CDR3 length: 17 residues. CDR3 bases: TGTGCCAGCAGTGCACTAGCGGGAGGTCCCGCCAAAAACATTCAGTACTTC. Translating it yields CASSALAGGPAKNIQYF. Full variable domain (outside the CDR3, taken from reference TRBV28 and TRBJ2-4): DVKVTQSSRYLVKRTGEKVFLECVQDMDHENMFWYRQDPGLGLRLIYFSYDVKMKEKGDIPEGYSVSREKKERFSLILESASTNQTSMYLCASSALAGGPAKNIQYFGAGTRLSVL.